Listed below are T cell receptor beta chains from one sample, sequenced in a study of blood T cell repertoires in COVID-19. Method: immunoSEQ multiplex PCR; TCRdb's copy keeps in-frame clones and lacks some. The table includes approximately 92,000 clones, about three quarters detected once. Source material: peripheral blood. The origin of the receptors is a man aged 45-65 years who had recovered from COVID-19. Both conserved end residues are part of each CDR3. Fields, in order: V gene, J gene, D gene, clone size, CDR3 protein, CDR3 DNA. D genes are given only for firm matches. Clone size is given for some rows only: seen once, a few or many times, or a class if the clone is expanded.

V gene: TRBV16; J gene: TRBJ2-3; D gene: -; clone size: -; CDR3 protein: CASSQGADTQYF; CDR3 DNA: TGTGCCAGCAGCCAGGGAGCAGATACGCAGTATTTT
V gene: TRBV9; J gene: TRBJ2-7; D gene: TRBD1; clone size: -; CDR3 protein: CASSVAGTVDYEQYF; CDR3 DNA: TGTGCCAGCAGCGTAGCTGGGACAGTCGACTACGAGCAGTACTTC
V gene: TRBV6-1; J gene: TRBJ2-1; D gene: -; clone size: -; CDR3 protein: CASSGTAPSSYNEQFF; CDR3 DNA: TGTGCCAGCAGTGGGACAGCACCAAGCTCCTACAATGAGCAGTTCTTC
V gene: TRBV2; J gene: TRBJ1-4; D gene: TRBD1; clone size: -; CDR3 protein: CASRTGVNEKLFF; CDR3 DNA: TGTGCCAGCCGGACAGGTGTTAATGAAAAACTGTTTTTT
V gene: TRBV7-3; J gene: TRBJ1-6; D gene: TRBD1; clone size: -; CDR3 protein: CASSAGTGVSPLHF; CDR3 DNA: TGTGCCAGCAGCGCCGGGACAGGGGTGTCACCCCTCCACTTT
V gene: TRBV3-1/TRBV3-2; J gene: TRBJ1-2; D gene: -; clone size: few; CDR3 protein: CASSQRGRLREGYTF; CDR3 DNA: TGTGCCAGCAGCCAAAGGGGTAGGCTCCGGGAGGGCTACACCTTC
V gene: TRBV7-2; J gene: TRBJ2-3; D gene: -; clone size: few; CDR3 protein: CASSFRVADTQYF; CDR3 DNA: TGTGCCAGCAGCTTCAGGGTGGCAGATACGCAGTATTTT
V gene: TRBV10-3; J gene: TRBJ1-2; D gene: TRBD1; clone size: few; CDR3 protein: CAISQGQGGDYGYTF; CDR3 DNA: TGTGCCATCAGCCAGGGACAGGGTGGAGACTATGGCTACACCTTC
V gene: TRBV7-2; J gene: TRBJ1-2; D gene: -; clone size: -; CDR3 protein: CASSLGSRVYGYTF; CDR3 DNA: TGTGCCAGCAGCTTAGGAAGTCGGGTTTATGGCTACACCTTC
V gene: TRBV30; J gene: TRBJ2-2; D gene: -; clone size: -; CDR3 protein: CARPAGMDTGELFF; CDR3 DNA: TGTGCCCGCCCCGCAGGGATGGACACCGGGGAGCTGTTTTTT
V gene: TRBV9; J gene: TRBJ1-5; D gene: -; clone size: once; CDR3 protein: CASSVGGGDTSNQPQHF; CDR3 DNA: TGTGCCAGCAGCGTAGGGGGAGGTGATACGAGCAATCAGCCCCAGCATTTT
V gene: TRBV9; J gene: TRBJ1-5; D gene: -; clone size: -; CDR3 protein: CASSVGEGYQPQHF; CDR3 DNA: TGTGCCAGCAGCGTAGGGGAGGGCTATCAGCCCCAGCATTTT
V gene: TRBV7-3; J gene: TRBJ2-2; D gene: -; clone size: -; CDR3 protein: CASSLSLAGGELFF; CDR3 DNA: TGTGCCAGCAGCTTATCCCTAGCAGGCGGGGAGCTGTTTTTT
V gene: TRBV5-1; J gene: TRBJ2-3; D gene: TRBD2; clone size: once; CDR3 protein: CASRPSGGLSTDTQYF; CDR3 DNA: TGCGCCAGCAGACCTAGCGGGGGTCTTAGCACAGATACGCAGTATTTT
V gene: TRBV12-5; J gene: TRBJ2-5; D gene: TRBD2; clone size: -; CDR3 protein: CASGLRRGGTQYF; CDR3 DNA: TGTGCTAGTGGTCTACGACGGGGGGGGACCCAGTACTTC
V gene: TRBV4-1; J gene: TRBJ2-1; D gene: TRBD1; clone size: -; CDR3 protein: CASSPRQGQLWNEQFF; CDR3 DNA: TGCGCCAGCAGCCCAAGGCAGGGACAGTTGTGGAATGAGCAGTTCTTC
V gene: TRBV6-2/TRBV6-3; J gene: TRBJ2-2; D gene: TRBD2; clone size: -; CDR3 protein: CASSPTTSGIHTGELFF; CDR3 DNA: TGTGCCAGCAGCCCCACAACCAGCGGGATTCACACCGGGGAGCTGTTTTTT
V gene: TRBV24-1; J gene: TRBJ2-2; D gene: TRBD2; clone size: -; CDR3 protein: CATSDLILAGASTGELFF; CDR3 DNA: TGTGCCACCAGTGATCTGATACTAGCGGGAGCGAGCACCGGGGAGCTGTTTTTT
V gene: TRBV11-2; J gene: TRBJ2-7; D gene: TRBD1; clone size: -; CDR3 protein: CASSLEAGGYEQYF; CDR3 DNA: TGTGCCAGCAGCTTAGAGGCAGGGGGCTACGAGCAGTACTTC
V gene: TRBV28; J gene: TRBJ1-5; D gene: TRBD1; clone size: -; CDR3 protein: CASFSGADRGNQPQHF; CDR3 DNA: TGTGCCAGCTTTTCGGGAGCGGACAGGGGAAATCAGCCCCAGCATTTT
V gene: TRBV6-5; J gene: TRBJ1-1; D gene: -; clone size: -; CDR3 protein: CASRRDYGPTEAFF; CDR3 DNA: TGTGCCAGCAGGCGGGACTACGGGCCCACTGAAGCTTTCTTT
V gene: TRBV6-5; J gene: TRBJ2-1; D gene: TRBD2; clone size: -; CDR3 protein: CASSSRGGSYNEQFF; CDR3 DNA: TGTGCCAGCAGCTCCCGGGGGGGCTCCTACAATGAGCAGTTCTTC
V gene: TRBV7-3; J gene: TRBJ2-5; D gene: TRBD2; clone size: -; CDR3 protein: CASSLGTSETQYF; CDR3 DNA: TGTGCCAGCAGCTTAGGGACTAGCGAGACCCAGTACTTC
V gene: TRBV28; J gene: TRBJ1-5; D gene: -; clone size: -; CDR3 protein: CASSSPGRSSEGGNQPQHF; CDR3 DNA: TGTGCCAGCAGTTCCCCAGGGCGTAGTAGTGAAGGAGGCAATCAGCCCCAGCATTTT
V gene: TRBV6-5; J gene: TRBJ1-2; D gene: -; clone size: -; CDR3 protein: CASSSPGGDYGYTF; CDR3 DNA: TGTGCCAGCAGTTCCCCGGGGGGCGACTATGGCTACACCTTC
V gene: TRBV5-6; J gene: TRBJ1-5; D gene: -; clone size: -; CDR3 protein: CASSLSGSNQPQHF; CDR3 DNA: TGTGCCAGCAGCTTGTCAGGGAGCAATCAGCCCCAGCATTTT
V gene: TRBV7-9; J gene: TRBJ2-1; D gene: TRBD2; clone size: many; CDR3 protein: CASSLRLAPYNEQFF; CDR3 DNA: TGTGCCAGCAGCTTAAGACTAGCGCCTTACAATGAGCAGTTCTTC
V gene: TRBV27; J gene: TRBJ1-1; D gene: -; clone size: few; CDR3 protein: CASSSGSKMNTEAFF; CDR3 DNA: TGTGCCAGCAGTTCAGGGTCTAAGATGAACACTGAAGCTTTCTTT
V gene: TRBV21-1; J gene: TRBJ2-7; D gene: -; clone size: -; CDR3 protein: CASSKEKTRNPYEQYF; CDR3 DNA: TGTGCCAGCAGCAAAGAGAAGACCAGGAACCCCTACGAGCAGTACTTC
V gene: TRBV28; J gene: TRBJ1-2; D gene: -; clone size: -; CDR3 protein: CASSWERGYTF; CDR3 DNA: TGTGCCAGCAGTTGGGAGCGCGGCTACACCTTC
V gene: TRBV28; J gene: TRBJ2-7; D gene: -; clone size: -; CDR3 protein: CASSLHGAVESSYEQYF; CDR3 DNA: TGTGCCAGCAGTTTGCATGGGGCGGTAGAAAGCTCCTACGAGCAGTACTTC
V gene: TRBV7-9; J gene: TRBJ2-3; D gene: TRBD2; clone size: -; CDR3 protein: CASSLGLAEADTQYF; CDR3 DNA: TGTGCCAGCAGCTTAGGACTAGCGGAGGCAGATACGCAGTATTTT
V gene: TRBV9; J gene: TRBJ1-2; D gene: TRBD1; clone size: -; CDR3 protein: CASSSDRTIYGYTF; CDR3 DNA: TGTGCCAGCAGCTCGGACAGGACTATCTATGGCTACACCTTC
V gene: TRBV7-2; J gene: TRBJ2-7; D gene: TRBD2; clone size: -; CDR3 protein: CASSMTSGSYEQYF; CDR3 DNA: TGTGCCAGCAGCATGACTAGCGGGAGTTACGAGCAGTACTTC
V gene: TRBV9; J gene: TRBJ1-2; D gene: -; clone size: -; CDR3 protein: CASSVFLSGSGYTF; CDR3 DNA: TGTGCCAGCAGCGTATTCCTCTCGGGGAGTGGCTACACCTTC